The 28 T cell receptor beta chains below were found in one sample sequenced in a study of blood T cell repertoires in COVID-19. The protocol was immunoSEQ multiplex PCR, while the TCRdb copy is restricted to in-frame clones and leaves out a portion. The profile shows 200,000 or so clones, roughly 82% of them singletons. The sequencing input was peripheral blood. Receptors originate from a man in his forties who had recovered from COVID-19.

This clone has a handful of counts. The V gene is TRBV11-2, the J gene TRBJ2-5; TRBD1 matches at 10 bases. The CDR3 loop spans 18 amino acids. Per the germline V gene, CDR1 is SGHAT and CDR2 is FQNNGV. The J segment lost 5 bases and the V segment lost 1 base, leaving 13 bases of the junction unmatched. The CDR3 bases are TGTGCCAGCAGCTTAGGACTTTTCAGGGGACAGGGGTCGGAGACCCAGTACTTC. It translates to CASSLGLFRGQGSETQYF.

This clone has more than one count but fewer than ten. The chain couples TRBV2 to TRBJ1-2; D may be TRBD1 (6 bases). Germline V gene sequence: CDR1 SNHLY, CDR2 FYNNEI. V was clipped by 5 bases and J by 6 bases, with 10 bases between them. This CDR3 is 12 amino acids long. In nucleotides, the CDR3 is TGTGCCAGCAGTTTACAGGGAAATGGCTACACCTTC. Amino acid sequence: CASSLQGNGYTF. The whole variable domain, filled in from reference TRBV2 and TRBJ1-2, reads EPEVTQTPSHQVTQMGQEVILRCVPISNHLYFYWYRQILGQKVEFLVSFYNNEISEKSEIFDDQFSVERPDGSNFTLKIRSTKLEDSAMYFCASSLQGNGYTFGSGTRLTVV.

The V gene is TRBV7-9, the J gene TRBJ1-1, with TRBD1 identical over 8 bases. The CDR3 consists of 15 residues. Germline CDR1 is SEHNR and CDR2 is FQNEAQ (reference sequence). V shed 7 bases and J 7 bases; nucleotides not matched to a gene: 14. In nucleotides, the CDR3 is TGTGCCAGCACCGATTCAGGGGGCGAGCAAAATGAAGCTTTCTTT. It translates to CASTDSGGEQNEAFF.

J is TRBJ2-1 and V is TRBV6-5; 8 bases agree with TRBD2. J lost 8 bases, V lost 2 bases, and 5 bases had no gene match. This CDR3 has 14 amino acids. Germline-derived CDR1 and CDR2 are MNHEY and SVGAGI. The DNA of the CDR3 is TGTGCCAGCAGTTACAGCGGGAGCTGGGATGAGCAGTTCTTC. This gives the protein CASSYSGSWDEQFF.

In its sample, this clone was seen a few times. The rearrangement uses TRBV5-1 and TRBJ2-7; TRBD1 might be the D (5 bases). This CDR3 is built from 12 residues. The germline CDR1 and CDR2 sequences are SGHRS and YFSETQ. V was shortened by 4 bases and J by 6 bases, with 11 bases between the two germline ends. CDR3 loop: CASSLQEPEQYF. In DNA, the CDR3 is TGCGCCAGCAGCCTACAGGAACCCGAGCAGTACTTC.

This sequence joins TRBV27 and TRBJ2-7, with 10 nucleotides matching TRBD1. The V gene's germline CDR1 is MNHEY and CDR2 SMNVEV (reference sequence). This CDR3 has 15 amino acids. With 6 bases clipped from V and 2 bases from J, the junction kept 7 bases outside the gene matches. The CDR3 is CASRLTGTGAYEQYF. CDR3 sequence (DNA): TGTGCCAGCAGGCTAACCGGGACAGGGGCCTACGAGCAGTACTTC.

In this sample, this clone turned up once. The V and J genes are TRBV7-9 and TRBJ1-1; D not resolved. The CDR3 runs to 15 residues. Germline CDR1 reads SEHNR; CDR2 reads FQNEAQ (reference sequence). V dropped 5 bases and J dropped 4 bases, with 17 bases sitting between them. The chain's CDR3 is CASSDHRAEGTEAFF. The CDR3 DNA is TGTGCCAGCAGCGACCACCGGGCTGAGGGCACTGAAGCTTTCTTT.

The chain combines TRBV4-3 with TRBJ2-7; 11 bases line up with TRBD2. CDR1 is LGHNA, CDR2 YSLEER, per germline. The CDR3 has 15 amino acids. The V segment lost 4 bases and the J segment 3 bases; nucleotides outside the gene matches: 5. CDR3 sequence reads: CASSRVLAGGYEQYF. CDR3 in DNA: TGCGCCAGCAGCCGGGTCCTAGCGGGAGGCTACGAGCAGTACTTC.

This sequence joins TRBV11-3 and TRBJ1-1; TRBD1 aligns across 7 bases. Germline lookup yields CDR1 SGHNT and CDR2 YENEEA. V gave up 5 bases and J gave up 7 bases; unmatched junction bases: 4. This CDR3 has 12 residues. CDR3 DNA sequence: TGTGCCAGCAGCCCCGGGACAGTTGAAGCTTTCTTT. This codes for CASSPGTVEAFF.

The CDR3 sequence is CASSVTSGIMDEQFF. CDR3 in DNA: TGTGCCAGCAGTGTGACTAGCGGGATTATGGATGAGCAGTTCTTC. The chain carries TRBV2 and TRBJ2-1; 11 bases are a match to TRBD2. V dropped 4 bases and J dropped 8; count of bases not matched to a gene: 7. The germline V gene has CDR1 SNHLY and CDR2 FYNNEI. The CDR3 loop spans 15 amino acids.

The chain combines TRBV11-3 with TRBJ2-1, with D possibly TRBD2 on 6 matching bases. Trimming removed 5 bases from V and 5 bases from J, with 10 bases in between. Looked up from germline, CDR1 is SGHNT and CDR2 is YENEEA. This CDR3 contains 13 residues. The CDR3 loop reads CASSRLENNEQFF. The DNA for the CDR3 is TGTGCCAGCAGCAGACTAGAAAACAATGAGCAGTTCTTC.

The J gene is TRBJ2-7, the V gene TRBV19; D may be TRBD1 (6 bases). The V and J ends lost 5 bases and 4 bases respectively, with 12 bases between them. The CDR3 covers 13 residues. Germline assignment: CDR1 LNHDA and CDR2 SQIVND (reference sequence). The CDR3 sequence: CASSDGQKYEQYF. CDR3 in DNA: TGTGCCAGTAGTGACGGACAGAAGTACGAGCAGTACTTC.

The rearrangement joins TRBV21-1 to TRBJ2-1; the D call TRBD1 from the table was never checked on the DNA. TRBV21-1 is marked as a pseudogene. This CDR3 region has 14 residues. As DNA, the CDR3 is TGTGCCAGCAGCACCCGGACAGGGGTCAATGAGCAGTTCTTC. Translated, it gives CASSTRTGVNEQFF.

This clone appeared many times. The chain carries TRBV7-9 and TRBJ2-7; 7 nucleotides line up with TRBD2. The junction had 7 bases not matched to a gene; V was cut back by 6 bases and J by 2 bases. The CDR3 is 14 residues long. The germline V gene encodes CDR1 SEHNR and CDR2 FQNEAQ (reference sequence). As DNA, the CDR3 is TGTGCCAGCAGTTCCGGGAGGCGAACCTACGAGCAGTACTTC. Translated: CASSSGRRTYEQYF.

CDR3 nucleotide sequence: TGCGCCAGCAGTTTGTTTAGGAGTGGAAACACCGGGGAGCTGTTTTTT. It is translated as CASSLFRSGNTGELFF. The V and J genes are TRBV5-1 and TRBJ2-2; no clear D gene. Germline CDR1 and CDR2: SGHRS and YFSETQ. The CDR3 spans 16 residues. Trimming took 5 bases from V and 2 from J, leaving 16 bases between them.

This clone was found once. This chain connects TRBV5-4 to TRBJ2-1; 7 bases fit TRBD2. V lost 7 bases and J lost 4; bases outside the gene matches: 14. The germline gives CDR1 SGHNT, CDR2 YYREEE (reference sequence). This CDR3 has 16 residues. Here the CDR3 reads CASRLSRSSGYNEQFF. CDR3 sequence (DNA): TGTGCCAGCCGATTAAGTCGGTCTAGCGGTTACAATGAGCAGTTCTTC. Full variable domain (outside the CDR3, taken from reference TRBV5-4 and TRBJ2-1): ETGVTQSPTHLIKTRGQQVTLRCSSQSGHNTVSWYQQALGQGPQFIFQYYREEENGRGNFPPRFSGLQFPNYSSELNVNALELDDSALYLCASRLSRSSGYNEQFFGPGTRLTVL.

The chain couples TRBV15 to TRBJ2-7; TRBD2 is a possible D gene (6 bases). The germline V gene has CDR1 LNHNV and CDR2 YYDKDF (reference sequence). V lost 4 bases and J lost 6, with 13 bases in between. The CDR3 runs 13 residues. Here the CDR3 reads CATSNPRRGEQYF. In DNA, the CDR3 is TGTGCCACCAGCAACCCGCGGAGGGGCGAGCAGTACTTC. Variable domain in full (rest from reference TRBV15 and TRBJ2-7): DAMVIQNPRYQVTQFGKPVTLSCSQTLNHNVMYWYQQKSSQAPKLLFHYYDKDFNNEADTPDNFQSRRPNTSFCFLDIRSPGLGDTAMYLCATSNPRRGEQYFGPGTRLTVT.

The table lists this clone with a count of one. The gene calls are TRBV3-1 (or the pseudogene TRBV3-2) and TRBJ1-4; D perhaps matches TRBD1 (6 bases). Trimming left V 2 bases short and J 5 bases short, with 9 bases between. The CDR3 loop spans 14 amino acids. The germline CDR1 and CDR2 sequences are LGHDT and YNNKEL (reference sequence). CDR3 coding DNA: TGTGCCAGCAGCCAACAGGGGCGGAATGAAAAACTGTTTTTT. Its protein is CASSQQGRNEKLFF.

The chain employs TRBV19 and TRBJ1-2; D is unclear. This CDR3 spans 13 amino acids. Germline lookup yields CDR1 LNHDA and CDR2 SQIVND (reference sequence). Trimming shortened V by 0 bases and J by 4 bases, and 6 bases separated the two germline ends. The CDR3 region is CASSIDYLYGYTF. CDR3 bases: TGTGCCAGTAGTATAGATTATCTCTATGGCTACACCTTC.

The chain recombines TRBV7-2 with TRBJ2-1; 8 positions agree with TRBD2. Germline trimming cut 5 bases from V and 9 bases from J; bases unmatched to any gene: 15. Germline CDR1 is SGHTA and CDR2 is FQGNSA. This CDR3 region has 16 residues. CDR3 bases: TGTGCCAGCAGCGCCACTCTTGCGGGGGGACTCCTTGAGCAGTTCTTC. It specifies CASSATLAGGLLEQFF.

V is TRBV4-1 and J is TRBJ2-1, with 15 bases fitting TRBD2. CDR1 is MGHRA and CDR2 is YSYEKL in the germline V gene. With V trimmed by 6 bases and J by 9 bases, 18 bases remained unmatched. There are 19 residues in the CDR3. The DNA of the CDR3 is TGCGCCAGCAGAGGCCGGGACAGCACCCGGACTAGCGGGAGGGGTGAGCAGTTCTTC. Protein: CASRGRDSTRTSGRGEQFF.

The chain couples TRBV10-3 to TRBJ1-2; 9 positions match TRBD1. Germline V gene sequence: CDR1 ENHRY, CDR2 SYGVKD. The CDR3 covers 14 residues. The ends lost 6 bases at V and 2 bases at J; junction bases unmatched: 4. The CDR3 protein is CAIRGTGTNYGYTF. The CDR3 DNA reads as TGTGCCATCAGAGGGACAGGGACCAACTATGGCTACACCTTC.

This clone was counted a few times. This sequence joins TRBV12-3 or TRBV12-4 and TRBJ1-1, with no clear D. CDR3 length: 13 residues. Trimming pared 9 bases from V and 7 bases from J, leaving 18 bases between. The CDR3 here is CASGHRDRGEAFF. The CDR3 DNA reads TGTGCCAGTGGGCATCGGGATCGGGGTGAAGCTTTCTTT.

The CDR3 bases are TGTGCCAGCAGCCCATATGCAGGGTTGTCCGGGGAGCTGTTTTTT. It is translated as CASSPYAGLSGELFF. V is TRBV11-3 and J is TRBJ2-2, with D possibly matching TRBD1 (5 bases). Trimming took 5 bases from V and 6 from J, leaving 16 bases between them. Germline V CDR1 and CDR2: SGHNT, YENEEA. The CDR3 runs to 15 residues.

The CDR3 is CASSLGTSGVYQETQYF. In DNA form, the CDR3 reads TGTGCCAGCAGTTTAGGGACTAGCGGGGTGTACCAAGAGACCCAGTACTTC. This chain connects TRBV27 to TRBJ2-5; 13 nucleotides match TRBD2. Losses at the gene ends were 2 bases for V and 0 bases for J; bases not matched to a gene: 3. CDR3 length equals 17 residues. The V gene's germline CDR1 is MNHEY and CDR2 SMNVEV (reference sequence).

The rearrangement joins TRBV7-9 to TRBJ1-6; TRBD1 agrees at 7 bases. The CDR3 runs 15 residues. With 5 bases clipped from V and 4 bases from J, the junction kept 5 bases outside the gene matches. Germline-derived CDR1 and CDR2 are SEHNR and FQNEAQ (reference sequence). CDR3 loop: CASSTGTVYNSPLHF. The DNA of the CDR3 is TGTGCCAGCAGCACCGGGACAGTGTATAATTCACCCCTCCACTTT. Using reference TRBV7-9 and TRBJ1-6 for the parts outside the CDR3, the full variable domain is DTGVSQNPRHKITKRGQNVTFRCDPISEHNRLYWYRQTLGQGPEFLTYFQNEAQLEKSRLLSDRFSAERPKGSFSTLEIQRTEQGDSAMYLCASSTGTVYNSPLHFGNGTRLTVT.

In DNA, the CDR3 is TGTGCCAGTAGTATAAAATTCGCCTCGGGGAGGGGGTTGTTTAATCAGCCCCAGCATTTT. Translated, it gives CASSIKFASGRGLFNQPQHF. The chain couples TRBV19 to TRBJ1-5; a possible D gene is TRBD1 (6 bases). Trimming pared 2 bases from V and 4 bases from J, leaving 27 bases between. Germline loops: CDR1 LNHDA, CDR2 SQIVND (reference sequence). The CDR3 loop spans 20 amino acids.

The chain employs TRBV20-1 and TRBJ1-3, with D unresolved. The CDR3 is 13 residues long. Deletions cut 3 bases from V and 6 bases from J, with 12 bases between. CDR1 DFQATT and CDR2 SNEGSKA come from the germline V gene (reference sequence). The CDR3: CSASATSENTIYF. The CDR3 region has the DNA TGCAGTGCTAGTGCGACATCGGAAAACACCATATATTTT.